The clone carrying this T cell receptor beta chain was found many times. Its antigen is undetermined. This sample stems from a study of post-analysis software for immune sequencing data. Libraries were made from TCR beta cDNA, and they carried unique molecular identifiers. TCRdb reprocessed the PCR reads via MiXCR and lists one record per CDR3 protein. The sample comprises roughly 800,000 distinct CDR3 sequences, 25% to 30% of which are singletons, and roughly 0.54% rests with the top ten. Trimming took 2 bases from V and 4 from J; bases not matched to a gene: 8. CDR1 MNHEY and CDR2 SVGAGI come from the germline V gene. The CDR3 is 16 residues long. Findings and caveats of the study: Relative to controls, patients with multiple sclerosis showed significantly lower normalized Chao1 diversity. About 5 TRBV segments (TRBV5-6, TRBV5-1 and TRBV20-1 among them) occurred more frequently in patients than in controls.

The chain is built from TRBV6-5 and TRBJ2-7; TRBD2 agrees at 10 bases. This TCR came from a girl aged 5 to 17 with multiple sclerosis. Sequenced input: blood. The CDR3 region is CASSYRASGSSYEQYF. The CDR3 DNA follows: TGTGCCAGCAGTTACCGGGCTAGCGGGAGCTCGTACGAGCAGTACTTC.